This T cell receptor beta chain was sequenced for a study of blood T cell repertoires in COVID-19. The ends were cut back, 1 base at V and 8 bases at J, with 11 bases in the middle. Per germline, CDR1 PRHDT and CDR2 FYEKMQ (reference sequence). This CDR3 has 13 amino acids. Seattle patient enrollment occurred during active infection, with longitudinal follow-up thereafter. Here immunoSEQ multiplex PCR was the method, and the copy in TCRdb shows in-frame clones only, minus some. The sample lists some 310,000 clones, 90% occurring once. The J gene is TRBJ1-2, the V gene TRBV13; the D is unclear. The clonotype originates from a middle-aged woman with COVID-19, enrolled during active disease. Sequencing used peripheral blood. The CDR3, as DNA: TGTGCCAGCAGCTTAGACCGGGAGGGCGGCTACACCTTC. Residues: CASSLDREGGYTF.